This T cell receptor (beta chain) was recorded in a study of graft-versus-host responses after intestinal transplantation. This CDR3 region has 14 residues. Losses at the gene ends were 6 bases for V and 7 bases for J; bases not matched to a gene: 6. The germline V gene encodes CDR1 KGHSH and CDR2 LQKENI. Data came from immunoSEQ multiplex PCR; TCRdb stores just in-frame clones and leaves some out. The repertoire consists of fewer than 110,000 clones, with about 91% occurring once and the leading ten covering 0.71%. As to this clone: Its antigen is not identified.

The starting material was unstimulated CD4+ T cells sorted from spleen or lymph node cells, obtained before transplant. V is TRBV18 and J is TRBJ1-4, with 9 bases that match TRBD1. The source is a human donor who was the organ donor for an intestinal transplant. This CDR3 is CASSPDRGGEKLFF. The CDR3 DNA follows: TGTGCCAGCTCGCCGGACAGGGGTGGTGAAAAACTGTTTTTT.